This is a list of T cell receptor beta chains from one sample in a study of cytomegalovirus exposure and HLA in healthy donors. Method: immunoSEQ multiplex PCR; TCRdb's copy keeps in-frame clones and lacks some. The table lists 200,000 to 250,000 clones, approximately 81% of them singletons. The sample consisted of PBMCs. These receptors were taken from a man aged 25 to 40 in good health and CMV-seronegative. The CDR3 runs from the conserved cysteine through the conserved F or W. Each record gives: J gene, clone size, D gene, V gene, CDR3 DNA, CDR3 protein. A D gene is named only where the DNA matches it firmly. The size entry is marked missing in some rows and otherwise reads once, few, many or a size class.

TRBJ2-3 once - TRBV28 TGTGCCAGCAGTTTAGCGGGGGCGGGAGATACGCAGTATTTT CASSLAGAGDTQYF
TRBJ2-7 once TRBD1 TRBV9 TGTGCCAGCAGCGTAGACAGGGGAACCTACGAGCAGTACTTC CASSVDRGTYEQYF
TRBJ2-5 - TRBD1 TRBV5-1 TGCGCCAGCAGCAAGGCCGGGACAGACCCCGCAGAGACCCAGTACTTC CASSKAGTDPAETQYF
TRBJ2-5 few TRBD2 TRBV7-9 TGTGCCAGCAGCTTCCAGGGGACTAGCGGGGGAGAGACCCAGTACTTC CASSFQGTSGGETQYF
TRBJ1-2 - TRBD1 TRBV4-2 TGTGCCAGCAGCCAGCCCCCGGGACAGGGCTCTGGCTACACCTTC CASSQPPGQGSGYTF
TRBJ2-1 - TRBD2 TRBV27 TGTGCCAGCTCTAGCGGGGGGTCCTACAATGAGCAGTTCTTC CASSSGGSYNEQFF
TRBJ2-2 - TRBD2 TRBV5-1 TGCGCCAGTGAGGCATCTTTTCGGGGGGACACCGGGGAGCTGTTTTTT CASEASFRGDTGELFF
TRBJ1-1 - TRBD1 TRBV4-3 TGCGCCAGCAGCCAAACTACAGGGGCGGGCACTGAAGCTTTCTTT CASSQTTGAGTEAFF
TRBJ2-7 - - TRBV2 TGTGCCAGCAGTGAAATAGACAGCCCTAGCTACGAGCAGTACTTC CASSEIDSPSYEQYF
TRBJ2-7 - - TRBV4-1 TGCGCCAGCAGCCAGGCAGGACACAAGGGAACGTACGAGCAGTACTTC CASSQAGHKGTYEQYF